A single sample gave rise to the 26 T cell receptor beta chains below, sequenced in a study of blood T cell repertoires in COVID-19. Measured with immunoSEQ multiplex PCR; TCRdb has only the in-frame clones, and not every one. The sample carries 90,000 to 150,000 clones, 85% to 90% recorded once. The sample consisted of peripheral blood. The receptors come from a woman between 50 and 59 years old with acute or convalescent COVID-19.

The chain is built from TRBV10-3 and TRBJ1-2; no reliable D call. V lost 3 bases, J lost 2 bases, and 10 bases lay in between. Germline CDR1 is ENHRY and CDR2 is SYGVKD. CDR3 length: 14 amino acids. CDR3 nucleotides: TGTGCCATCAGTGATGGTCCGGGGAACTATGGCTACACCTTC. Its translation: CAISDGPGNYGYTF.

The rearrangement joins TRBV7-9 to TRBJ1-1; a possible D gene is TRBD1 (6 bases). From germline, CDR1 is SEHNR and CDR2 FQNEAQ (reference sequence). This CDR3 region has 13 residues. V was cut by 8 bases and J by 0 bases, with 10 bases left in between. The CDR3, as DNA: TGTGCCAGCTGGGGGGGCCTGAACACTGAAGCTTTCTTT. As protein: CASWGGLNTEAFF.

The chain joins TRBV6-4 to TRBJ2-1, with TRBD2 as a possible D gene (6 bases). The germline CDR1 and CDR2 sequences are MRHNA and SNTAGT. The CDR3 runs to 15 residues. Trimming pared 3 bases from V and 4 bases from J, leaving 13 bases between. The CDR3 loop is CASSEEWGGYNEQFF. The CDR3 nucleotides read TGTGCCAGCAGTGAGGAGTGGGGAGGTTACAATGAGCAGTTCTTC.

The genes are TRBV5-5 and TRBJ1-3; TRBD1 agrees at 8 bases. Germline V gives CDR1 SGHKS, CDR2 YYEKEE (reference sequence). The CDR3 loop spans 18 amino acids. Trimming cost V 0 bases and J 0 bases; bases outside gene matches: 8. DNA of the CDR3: TGTGCCAGCAGCTTGGTGGGACAGGTAAAAAGCTCTGGAAACACCATATATTTT. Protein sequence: CASSLVGQVKSSGNTIYF.

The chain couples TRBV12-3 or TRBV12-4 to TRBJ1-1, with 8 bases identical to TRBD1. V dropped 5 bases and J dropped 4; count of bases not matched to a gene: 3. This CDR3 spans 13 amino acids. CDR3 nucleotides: TGTGCCAGCAGTAATACAGGGGGCACTGAAGCTTTCTTT. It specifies CASSNTGGTEAFF.

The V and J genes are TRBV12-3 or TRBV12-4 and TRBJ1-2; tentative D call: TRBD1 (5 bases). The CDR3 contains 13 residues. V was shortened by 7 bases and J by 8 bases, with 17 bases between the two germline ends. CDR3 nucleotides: TGTGCCAGCACCATCGCCCAGGGAGGGGGCTACACCTTC. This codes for CASTIAQGGGYTF.

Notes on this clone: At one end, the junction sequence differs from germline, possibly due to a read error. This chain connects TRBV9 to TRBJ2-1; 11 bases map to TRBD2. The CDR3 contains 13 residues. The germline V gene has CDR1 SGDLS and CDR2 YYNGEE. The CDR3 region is CASSETSGSTEIF. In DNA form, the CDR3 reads TGTGCCAGCAGCGAAACTAGCGGGAGTACCGAGATCTTC. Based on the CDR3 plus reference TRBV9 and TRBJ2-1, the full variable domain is DSGVTQTPKHLITATGQRVTLRCSPRSGDLSVYWYQQSLDQGLQFLIQYYNGEERAKGNILERFSAQQFPDLHSELNLSSLELGDSALYFCASSETSGSTEIFGPGTRLTVL.

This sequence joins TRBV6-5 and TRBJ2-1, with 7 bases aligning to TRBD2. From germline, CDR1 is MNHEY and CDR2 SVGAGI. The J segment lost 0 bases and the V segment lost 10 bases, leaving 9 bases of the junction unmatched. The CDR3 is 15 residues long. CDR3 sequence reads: CATSPGEGSYNEQFF. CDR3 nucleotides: TGTGCCACCTCCCCCGGGGAGGGCTCCTACAATGAGCAGTTCTTC.

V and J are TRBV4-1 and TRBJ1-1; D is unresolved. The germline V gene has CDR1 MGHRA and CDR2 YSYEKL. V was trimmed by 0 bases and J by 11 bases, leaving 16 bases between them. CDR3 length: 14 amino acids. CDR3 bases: TGCGCCAGCAGCCAAGACCGGCAGGTTATGATTGCTTTCTTT. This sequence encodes CASSQDRQVMIAFF.

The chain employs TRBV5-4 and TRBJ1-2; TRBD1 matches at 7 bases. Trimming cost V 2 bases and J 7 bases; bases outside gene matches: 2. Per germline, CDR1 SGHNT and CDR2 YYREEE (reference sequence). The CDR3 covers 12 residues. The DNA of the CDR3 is TGTGCCAGCAGCTTAGACAGGGCTGGCTACACCTTC. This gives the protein CASSLDRAGYTF.

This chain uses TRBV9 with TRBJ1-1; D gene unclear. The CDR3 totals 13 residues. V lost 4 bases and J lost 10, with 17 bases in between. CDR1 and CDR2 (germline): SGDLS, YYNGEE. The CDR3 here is CASSNSSPVRAFF. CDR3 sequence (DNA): TGTGCCAGCAGCAATAGCTCCCCGGTACGAGCTTTCTTT.

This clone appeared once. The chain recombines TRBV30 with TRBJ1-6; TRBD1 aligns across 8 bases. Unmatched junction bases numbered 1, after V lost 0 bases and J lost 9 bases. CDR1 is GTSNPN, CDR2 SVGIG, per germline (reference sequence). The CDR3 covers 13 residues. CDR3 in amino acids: CAWSVQGVSPLHF. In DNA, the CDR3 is TGTGCCTGGAGTGTACAGGGGGTTTCACCCCTCCACTTT. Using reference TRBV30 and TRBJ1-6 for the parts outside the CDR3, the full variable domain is SQTIHQWPATLVQPVGSPLSLECTVEGTSNPNLYWYRQAAGRGLQLLFYSVGIGQISSEVPQNLSASRPQDRQFILSSKKLLLSDSGFYLCAWSVQGVSPLHFGNGTRLTVT.

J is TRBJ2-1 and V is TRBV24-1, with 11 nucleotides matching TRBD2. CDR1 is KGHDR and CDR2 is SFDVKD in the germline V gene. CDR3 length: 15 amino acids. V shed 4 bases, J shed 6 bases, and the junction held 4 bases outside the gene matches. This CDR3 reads CATSEAGTSGNEQFF. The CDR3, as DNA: TGTGCCACCAGTGAAGCCGGGACTAGCGGCAATGAGCAGTTCTTC.

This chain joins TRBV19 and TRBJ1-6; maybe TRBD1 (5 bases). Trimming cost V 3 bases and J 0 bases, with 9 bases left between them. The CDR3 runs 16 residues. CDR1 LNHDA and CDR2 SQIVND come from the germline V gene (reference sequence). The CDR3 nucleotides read TGTGCCAGTAGTATTGTGCAGGGCTCCTATAATTCACCCCTCCACTTT. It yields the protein CASSIVQGSYNSPLHF.

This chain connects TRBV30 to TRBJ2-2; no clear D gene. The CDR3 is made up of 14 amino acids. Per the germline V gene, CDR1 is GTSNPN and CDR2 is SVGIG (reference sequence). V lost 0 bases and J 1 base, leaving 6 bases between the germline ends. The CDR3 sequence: CAWSVSLNTGELFF. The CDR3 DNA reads TGTGCCTGGAGTGTGAGTCTGAACACCGGGGAGCTGTTTTTT.

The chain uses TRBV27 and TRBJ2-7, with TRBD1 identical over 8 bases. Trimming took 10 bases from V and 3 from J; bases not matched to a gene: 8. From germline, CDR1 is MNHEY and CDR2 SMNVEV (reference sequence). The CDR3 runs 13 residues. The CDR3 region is CATQRTGSYEQYF. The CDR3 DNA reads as TGTGCCACTCAGAGGACAGGGAGCTACGAGCAGTACTTC.

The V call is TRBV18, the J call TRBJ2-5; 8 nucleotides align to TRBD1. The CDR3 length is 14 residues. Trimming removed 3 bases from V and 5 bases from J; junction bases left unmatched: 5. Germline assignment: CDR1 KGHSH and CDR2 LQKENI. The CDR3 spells CASSPQGAFETQYF. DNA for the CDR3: TGTGCCAGCTCACCGCAGGGGGCCTTCGAGACCCAGTACTTC.

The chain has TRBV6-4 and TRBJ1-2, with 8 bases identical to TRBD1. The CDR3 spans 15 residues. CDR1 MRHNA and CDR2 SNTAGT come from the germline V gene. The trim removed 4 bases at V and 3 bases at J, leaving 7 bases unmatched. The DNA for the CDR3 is TGTGCCAGCAGTGCTGAGGCAGGGGGCCACTATGGCTACACCTTC. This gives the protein CASSAEAGGHYGYTF.

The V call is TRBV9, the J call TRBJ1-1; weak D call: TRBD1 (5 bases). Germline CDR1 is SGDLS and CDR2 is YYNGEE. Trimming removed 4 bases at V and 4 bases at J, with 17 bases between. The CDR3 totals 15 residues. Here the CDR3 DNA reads TGTGCCAGCAGCCCTTCTCCGGGGGTTGGCACTGAAGCTTTCTTT. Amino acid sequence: CASSPSPGVGTEAFF.

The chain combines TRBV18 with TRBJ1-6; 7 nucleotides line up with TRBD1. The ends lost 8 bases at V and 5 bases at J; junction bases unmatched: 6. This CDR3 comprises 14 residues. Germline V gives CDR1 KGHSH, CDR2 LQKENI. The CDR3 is CASGSGTDNSPLHF. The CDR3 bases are TGTGCCAGCGGTTCCGGGACAGATAATTCACCCCTCCACTTT. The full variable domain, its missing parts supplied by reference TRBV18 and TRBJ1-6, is NAGVMQNPRHLVRRRGQEARLRCSPMKGHSHVYWYRQLPEEGLKFMVYLQKENIIDESGMPKERFSAEFPKEGPSILRIQQVVRGDSAAYFCASGSGTDNSPLHFGNGTRLTVT.

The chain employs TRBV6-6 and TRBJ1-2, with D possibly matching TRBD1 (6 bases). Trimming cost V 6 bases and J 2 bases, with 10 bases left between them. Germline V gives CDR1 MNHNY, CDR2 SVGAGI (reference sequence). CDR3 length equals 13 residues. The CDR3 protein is CASRVQGNYGYTF. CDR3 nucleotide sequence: TGTGCCAGCAGGGTTCAGGGGAACTATGGCTACACCTTC.

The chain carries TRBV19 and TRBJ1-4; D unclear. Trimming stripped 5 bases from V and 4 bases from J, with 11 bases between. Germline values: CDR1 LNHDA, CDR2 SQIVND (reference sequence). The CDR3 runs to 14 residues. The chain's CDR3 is CASSPRQVNEKLFF. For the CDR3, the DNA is TGTGCCAGTAGTCCAAGACAAGTTAATGAAAAACTGTTTTTT.

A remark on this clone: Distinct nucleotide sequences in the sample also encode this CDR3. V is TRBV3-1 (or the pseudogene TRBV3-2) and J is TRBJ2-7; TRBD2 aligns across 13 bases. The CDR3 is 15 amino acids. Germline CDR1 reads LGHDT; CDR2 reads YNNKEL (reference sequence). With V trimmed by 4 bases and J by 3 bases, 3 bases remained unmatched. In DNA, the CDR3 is TGTGCCAGCAGCCCATGGACTAGCGGGAGCTACGAGCAGTACTTC. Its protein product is CASSPWTSGSYEQYF.

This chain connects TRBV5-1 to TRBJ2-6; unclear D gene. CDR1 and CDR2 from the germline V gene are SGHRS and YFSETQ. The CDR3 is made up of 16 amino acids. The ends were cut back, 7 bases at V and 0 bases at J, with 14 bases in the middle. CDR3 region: CASYGVRSSGANVLTF. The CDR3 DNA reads TGCGCCAGCTACGGAGTACGGAGCTCTGGGGCCAACGTCCTGACTTTC.

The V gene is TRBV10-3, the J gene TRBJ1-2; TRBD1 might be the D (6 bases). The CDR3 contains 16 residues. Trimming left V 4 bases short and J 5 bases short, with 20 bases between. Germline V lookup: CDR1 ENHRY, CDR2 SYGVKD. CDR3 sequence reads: CAISVEQGPSGYGYTF. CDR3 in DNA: TGTGCCATCAGTGTTGAACAGGGCCCCTCAGGTTATGGCTACACCTTC.

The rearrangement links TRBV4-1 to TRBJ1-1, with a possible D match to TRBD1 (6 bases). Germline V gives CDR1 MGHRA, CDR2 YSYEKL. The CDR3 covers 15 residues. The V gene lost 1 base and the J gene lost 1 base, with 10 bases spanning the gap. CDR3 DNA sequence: TGCGCCAGCAGCCAAGGGGCCAGGGGGAACACTGAAGCTTTCTTT. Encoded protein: CASSQGARGNTEAFF.